This T cell receptor beta chain appears in the sequencing data of a study of blood T cells in healthy people across ages. Overall study findings and caveats: Estimates of total diversity, which came from one million sequenced T cells, were considered to be underestimates. The long-lived group displayed more naive CD4+ cells, plus higher diversity, than the aged donors did.

Donor samples were obtained from healthy Caucasian individuals from Russia, aged about 6 to 100. This clonotype was observed at least ten times. Its antigen remains unidentified. The germline gives CDR1 MNHEY, CDR2 SMNVEV (reference sequence). The CDR3 runs to 17 residues. Trimming removed 5 bases from V and 1 base from J, with 21 bases in between. Primed by a sample-barcoded 5' primer and a J-beta primer mix, a second PCR proceeded for roughly 6 to 12 cycles. MiXCR was run by TCRdb on the 5' RACE reads, yielding one entry per CDR3 protein. The table records more than 800,000 distinct CDR3 sequences, roughly 26% of them present only once.

Source material: blood. The chain links TRBV27 to TRBJ2-7; D possibly corresponds to TRBD1 (5 bases). The TCR sequence derives from an elderly woman in good health. The CDR3 DNA sequence: TGTGCCAGCAGTCCATGGGCAGGGCCACCCTTTTCCTACGAGCAGTACTTC. Protein: CASSPWAGPPFSYEQYF.